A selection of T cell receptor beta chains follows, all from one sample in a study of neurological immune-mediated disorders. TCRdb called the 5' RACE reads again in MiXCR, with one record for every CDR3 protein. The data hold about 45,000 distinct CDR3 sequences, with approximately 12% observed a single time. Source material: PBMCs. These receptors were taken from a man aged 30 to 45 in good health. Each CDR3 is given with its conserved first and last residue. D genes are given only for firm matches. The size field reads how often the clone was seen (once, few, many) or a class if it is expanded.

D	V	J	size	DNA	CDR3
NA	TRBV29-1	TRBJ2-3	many	TGCAGCGCAAACCACAGGGTATCTAGCACAGATACGCAGTATTTT	CSANHRVSSTDTQYF
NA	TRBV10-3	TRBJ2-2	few	TGTGCCATCAGGAGGACGGCGAACACCGGGGAGCTGTTTTTT	CAIRRTANTGELFF
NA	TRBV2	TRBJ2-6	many	TGTGCCAGCAGGCCGATCTCTGGGGCCAACGTCCTGACTTTC	CASRPISGANVLTF
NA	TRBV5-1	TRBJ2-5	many	TGCGCCAGCAGCTTGATCCCAGGGGAAGAGACCCAGTACTTC	CASSLIPGEETQYF
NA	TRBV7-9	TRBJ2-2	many	TGTGCCAGCGGGGTGCATATGGGCGGCACCGGGGAGCTGTTTTTT	CASGVHMGGTGELFF
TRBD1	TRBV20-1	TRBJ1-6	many	TGCAGTGCTAACAAGGGGACAGACATTTATAATTCACCCCTCCACTTT	CSANKGTDIYNSPLHF
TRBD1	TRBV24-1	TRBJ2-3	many	TGTGCCACCAGTGATACCGGGACAGGGGCGACAGATACGCAGTATTTT	CATSDTGTGATDTQYF
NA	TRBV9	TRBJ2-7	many	TGTGCCAGCAGCCCAGCCAGCTCCTACGAGCAGTACTTC	CASSPASSYEQYF
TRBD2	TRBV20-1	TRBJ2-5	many	TGCAGTGCTAGAGTGGGGACTAGCGGGAGTGGGGAGACCCAGTACTTC	CSARVGTSGSGETQYF
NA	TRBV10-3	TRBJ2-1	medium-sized	TGTGCCATCAGCATAGCGACGAATACGGATGAGCAGTTCTTC	CAISIATNTDEQFF
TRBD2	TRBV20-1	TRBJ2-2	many	TGCAGTGCTAGAGATCCCGTGAGCGGGATCGCCGGGGAGCTGTTTTTT	CSARDPVSGIAGELFF